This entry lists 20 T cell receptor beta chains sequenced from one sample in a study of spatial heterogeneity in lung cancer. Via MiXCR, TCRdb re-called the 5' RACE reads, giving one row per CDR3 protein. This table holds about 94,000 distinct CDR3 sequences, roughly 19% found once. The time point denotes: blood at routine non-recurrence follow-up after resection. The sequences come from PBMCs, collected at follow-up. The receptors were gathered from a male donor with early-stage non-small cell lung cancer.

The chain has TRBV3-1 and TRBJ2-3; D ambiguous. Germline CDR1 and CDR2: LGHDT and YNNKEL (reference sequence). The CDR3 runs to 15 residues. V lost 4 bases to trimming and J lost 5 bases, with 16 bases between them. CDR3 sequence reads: CASSPLEAVVDTQYF. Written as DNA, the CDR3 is TGTGCCAGCAGCCCCTTAGAGGCCGTGGTAGATACGCAGTATTTT.

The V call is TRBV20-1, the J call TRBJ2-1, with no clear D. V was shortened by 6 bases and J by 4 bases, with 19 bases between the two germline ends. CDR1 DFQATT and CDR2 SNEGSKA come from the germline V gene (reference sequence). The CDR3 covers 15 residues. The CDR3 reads CSALNHARGYNEQFF. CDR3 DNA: TGCAGTGCCCTAAACCACGCCCGAGGATACAATGAGCAGTTCTTC.

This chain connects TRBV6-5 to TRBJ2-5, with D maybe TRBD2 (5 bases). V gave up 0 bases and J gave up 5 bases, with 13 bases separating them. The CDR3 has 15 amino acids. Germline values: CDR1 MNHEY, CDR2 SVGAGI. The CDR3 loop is CASSYSYGLEETQYF. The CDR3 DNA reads TGTGCCAGCAGTTACTCCTACGGACTCGAGGAGACCCAGTACTTC.

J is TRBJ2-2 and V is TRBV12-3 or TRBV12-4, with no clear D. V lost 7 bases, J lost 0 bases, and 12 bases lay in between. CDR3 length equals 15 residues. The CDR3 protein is CASILGNTNTGELFF. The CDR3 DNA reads TGTGCCAGCATCCTGGGCAACACGAACACCGGGGAGCTGTTTTTT.

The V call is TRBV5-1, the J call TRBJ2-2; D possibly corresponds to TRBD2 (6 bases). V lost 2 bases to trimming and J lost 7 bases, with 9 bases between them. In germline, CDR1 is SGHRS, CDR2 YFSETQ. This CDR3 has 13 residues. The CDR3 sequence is CASSFQGGGELFF. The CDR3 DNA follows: TGCGCCAGCAGCTTTCAGGGAGGCGGGGAGCTGTTTTTT.

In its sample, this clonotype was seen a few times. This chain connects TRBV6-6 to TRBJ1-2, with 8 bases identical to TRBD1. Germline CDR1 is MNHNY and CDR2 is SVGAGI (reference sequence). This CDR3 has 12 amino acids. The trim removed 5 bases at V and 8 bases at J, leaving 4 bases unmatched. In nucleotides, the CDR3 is TGTGCCAGCAGTCAGGGGGCGGCCGGCTACACCTTC. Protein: CASSQGAAGYTF.

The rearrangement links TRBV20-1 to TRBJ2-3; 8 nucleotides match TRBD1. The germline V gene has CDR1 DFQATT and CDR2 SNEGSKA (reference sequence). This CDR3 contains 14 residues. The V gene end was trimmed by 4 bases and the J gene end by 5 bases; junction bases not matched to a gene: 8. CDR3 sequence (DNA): TGCAGTGCTAAAAAACAGGGGGGAATAGATACGCAGTATTTT. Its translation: CSAKKQGGIDTQYF.

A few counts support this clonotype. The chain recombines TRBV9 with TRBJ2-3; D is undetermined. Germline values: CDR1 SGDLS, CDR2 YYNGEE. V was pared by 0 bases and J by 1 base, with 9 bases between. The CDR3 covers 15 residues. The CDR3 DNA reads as TGTGCCAGCAGCGTAGCGTCAGGAGGCACAGATACGCAGTATTTT. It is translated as CASSVASGGTDTQYF. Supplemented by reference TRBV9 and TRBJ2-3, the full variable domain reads DSGVTQTPKHLITATGQRVTLRCSPRSGDLSVYWYQQSLDQGLQFLIQYYNGEERAKGNILERFSAQQFPDLHSELNLSSLELGDSALYFCASSVASGGTDTQYFGPGTRLTVL.

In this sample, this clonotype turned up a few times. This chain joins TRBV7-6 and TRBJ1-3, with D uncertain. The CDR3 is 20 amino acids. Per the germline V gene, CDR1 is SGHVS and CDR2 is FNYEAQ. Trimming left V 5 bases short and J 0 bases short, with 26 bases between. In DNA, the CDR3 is TGTGCCAGCAGCCCGAGAGGCAGTCAAGAAGGACCGGACTCTGGAAACACCATATATTTT. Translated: CASSPRGSQEGPDSGNTIYF.

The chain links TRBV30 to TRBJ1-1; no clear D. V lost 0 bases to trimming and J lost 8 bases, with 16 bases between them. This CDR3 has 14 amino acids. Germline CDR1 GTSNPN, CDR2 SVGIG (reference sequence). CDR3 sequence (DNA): TGTGCCTGGAGTGTACTTGCAGGTCGAACCGAAGCTTTCTTT. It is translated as CAWSVLAGRTEAFF.

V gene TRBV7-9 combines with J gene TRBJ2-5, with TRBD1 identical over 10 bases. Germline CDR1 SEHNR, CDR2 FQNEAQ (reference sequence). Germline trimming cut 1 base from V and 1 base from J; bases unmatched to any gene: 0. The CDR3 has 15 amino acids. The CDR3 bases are TGTGCCAGCAGCTTAGGACAGGGGGCCCAAGAGACCCAGTACTTC. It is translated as CASSLGQGAQETQYF.

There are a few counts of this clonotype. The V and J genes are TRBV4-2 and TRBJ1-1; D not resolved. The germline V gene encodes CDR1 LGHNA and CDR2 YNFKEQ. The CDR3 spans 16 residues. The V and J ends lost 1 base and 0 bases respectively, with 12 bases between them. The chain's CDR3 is CASSQVSGLMNTEAFF. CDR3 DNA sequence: TGTGCCAGCAGCCAAGTAAGCGGGTTAATGAACACTGAAGCTTTCTTT.

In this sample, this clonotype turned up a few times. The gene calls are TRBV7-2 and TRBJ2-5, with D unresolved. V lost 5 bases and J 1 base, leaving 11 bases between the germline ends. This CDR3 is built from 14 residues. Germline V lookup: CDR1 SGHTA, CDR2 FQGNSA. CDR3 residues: CASSRRVIQETQYF. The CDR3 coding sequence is TGTGCCAGCAGCCGTAGAGTAATCCAAGAGACCCAGTACTTC.

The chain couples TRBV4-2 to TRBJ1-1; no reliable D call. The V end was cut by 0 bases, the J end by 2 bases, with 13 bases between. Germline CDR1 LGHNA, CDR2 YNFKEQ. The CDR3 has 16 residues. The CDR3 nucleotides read TGTGCCAGCAGCCAAGATTCGGGGAGGTTTAACACTGAAGCTTTCTTT. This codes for CASSQDSGRFNTEAFF.

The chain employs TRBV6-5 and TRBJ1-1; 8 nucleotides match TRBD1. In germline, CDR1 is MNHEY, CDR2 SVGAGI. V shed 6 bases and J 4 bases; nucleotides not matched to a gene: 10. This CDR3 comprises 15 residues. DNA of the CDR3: TGTGCCAGCAGCTCCTTTGGGACAGGTTTCACTGAAGCTTTCTTT. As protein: CASSSFGTGFTEAFF.

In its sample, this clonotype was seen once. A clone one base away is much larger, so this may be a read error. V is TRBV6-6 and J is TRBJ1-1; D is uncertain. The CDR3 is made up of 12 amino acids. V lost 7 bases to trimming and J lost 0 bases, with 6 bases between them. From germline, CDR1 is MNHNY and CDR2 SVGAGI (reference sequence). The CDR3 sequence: CASTNMNTEAFF. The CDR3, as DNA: TGTGCCAGCACCAACATGAACACTGAAGCTTTCTTT.

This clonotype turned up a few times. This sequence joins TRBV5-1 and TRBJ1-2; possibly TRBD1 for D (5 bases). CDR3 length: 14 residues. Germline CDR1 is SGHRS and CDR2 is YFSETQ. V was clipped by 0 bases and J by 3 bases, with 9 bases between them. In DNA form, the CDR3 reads TGCGCCAGCAGCTTGGGGGACGGAGACTATGGCTACACCTTC. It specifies CASSLGDGDYGYTF.

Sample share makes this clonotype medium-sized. CDR3 region: CASSPGARSTDTQYF. CDR3 DNA: TGTGCCAGCTCACCAGGGGCCAGGAGCACAGATACGCAGTATTTT. The V gene is TRBV18, the J gene TRBJ2-3; TRBD1 might be the D (5 bases). There are 15 residues in the CDR3. Germline V gives CDR1 KGHSH, CDR2 LQKENI. V was shortened by 2 bases and J by 0 bases, with 9 bases between the two germline ends.

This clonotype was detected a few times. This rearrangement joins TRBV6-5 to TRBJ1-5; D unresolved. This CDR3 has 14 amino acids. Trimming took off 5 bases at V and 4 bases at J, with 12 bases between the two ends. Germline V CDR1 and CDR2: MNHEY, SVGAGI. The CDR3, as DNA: TGTGCCAGCAGTCCACGGCTCGTTAATCAGCCCCAGCATTTT. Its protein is CASSPRLVNQPQHF.

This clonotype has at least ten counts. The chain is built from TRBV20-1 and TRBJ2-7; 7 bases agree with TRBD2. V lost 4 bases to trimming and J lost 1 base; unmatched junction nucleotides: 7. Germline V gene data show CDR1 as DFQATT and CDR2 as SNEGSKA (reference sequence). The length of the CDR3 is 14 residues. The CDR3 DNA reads TGCAGTGCTACCACCGGGGGGATTTCCTACGAGCAGTACTTC. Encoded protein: CSATTGGISYEQYF.